The rows below give T cell receptor beta chains drawn from one sample of a study of vaccination effects on CD4 cells after COVID-19. Measured with immunoSEQ multiplex PCR; TCRdb has only the in-frame clones, and not every one. The sample has around 49,000 clones; around 70% are singletons. These receptors are not linked to any known antigen. This specimen consisted of CD4+ T cells from PBMCs cultured without peptide, obtained after COVID-19 vaccination. The receptor set was obtained from a human donor who received a COVID-19 vaccine. CDR3s include the opening cysteine and the closing phenylalanine or tryptophan. The order of the fields is clone size, V gene, D gene, J gene, CDR3 protein, CDR3 DNA. D genes are given only for firm matches. Clone size is stated in some rows and not others, as once, few, many or a class when expanded.

.	TRBV18	.	TRBJ1-1	CASSPGFNTEAFF	TGTGCCAGCTCACCAGGGTTTAACACTGAAGCTTTCTTT
once	TRBV19	.	TRBJ1-3	CASSRTASGNTIYF	TGTGCCAGTAGTCGGACAGCCTCTGGAAACACCATATATTTT
.	TRBV10-3	.	TRBJ1-3	CAISESTDSGNTIYF	TGTGCCATCAGTGAGTCCACAGACTCTGGAAACACCATATATTTT
few	TRBV9	.	TRBJ2-2	CASRPGGSTGELFF	TGTGCCAGCAGGCCTGGGGGCTCCACCGGGGAGCTGTTTTTT
.	TRBV7-9	TRBD2	TRBJ2-6	CASRTSRGGAVPGANVLTF	TGTGCCAGCAGGACCTCACGGGGGGGCGCGGTTCCTGGGGCCAACGTCCTGACTTTC
.	TRBV11-3	TRBD2	TRBJ2-3	CASSSGLAGGTDTQYF	TGTGCCAGCAGCTCAGGACTAGCGGGGGGCACAGATACGCAGTATTTT
.	TRBV5-1	.	TRBJ1-3	CASSATDTGNTIYF	TGCGCCAGCAGCGCAACAGACACTGGAAACACCATATATTTT
.	TRBV5-1	TRBD2	TRBJ2-1	CASSRGLAGDYEQFF	TGCGCCAGCAGCCGGGGACTAGCGGGAGACTATGAGCAGTTCTTC
.	TRBV7-2	TRBD2	TRBJ2-7	CASSLEGLAGGREQYF	TGTGCCAGCAGCTTAGAAGGACTAGCGGGAGGGAGGGAGCAGTACTTC
few	TRBV4-1	.	TRBJ1-2	CASSHNLAANYGYTF	TGCGCCAGCAGCCATAACTTGGCGGCTAACTATGGCTACACCTTC
.	TRBV10-1	.	TRBJ1-2	CASSAGPAPPSGYTF	TGCGCCAGCAGTGCTGGACCGGCCCCCCCGAGTGGCTACACCTTC
once	TRBV9	.	TRBJ2-3	CASSVVTDTQYF	TGTGCCAGCAGCGTAGTGACAGATACGCAGTATTTT
few	TRBV19	TRBD1	TRBJ2-7	CASSRETGAYEQYF	TGTGCCAGTAGTAGAGAGACAGGGGCCTACGAGCAGTACTTC
.	TRBV5-4	.	TRBJ1-1	CASSPTLVPGGSEAFF	TGTGCCAGCAGTCCCACCCTTGTCCCTGGGGGCTCTGAAGCTTTCTTT
.	TRBV6-5	.	TRBJ1-2	CASSPGLVYGYTF	TGTGCCAGCAGCCCGGGACTCGTCTATGGCTACACCTTC
.	TRBV13	TRBD1	TRBJ2-3	CASSLTGVSTDTQYF	TGTGCCAGCAGCCTCACAGGGGTTAGCACAGATACGCAGTATTTT
.	TRBV19	TRBD2	TRBJ2-3	CASSPSGGGSDTQYF	TGTGCCAGTAGTCCTAGCGGGGGGGGGTCAGATACGCAGTATTTT
.	TRBV30	TRBD1	TRBJ1-2	CAWDRGNRLSGYTF	TGTGCCTGGGACAGGGGGAACCGCTTGAGTGGCTACACCTTC
.	TRBV6-1	TRBD2	TRBJ2-7	CASSEVQGLAGAGTYEQYF	TGTGCCAGCAGTGAAGTCCAAGGACTAGCGGGGGCGGGAACTTACGAGCAGTACTTC
few	TRBV5-1	.	TRBJ2-1	CASTRFGGPFDEQFF	TGCGCCAGCACCCGGTTTGGAGGGCCGTTTGACGAGCAGTTCTTC
.	TRBV5-1	TRBD1	TRBJ2-1	CASSSGTGTYNEQFF	TGCGCCAGCAGCTCCGGGACAGGGACCTACAATGAGCAGTTCTTC
few	TRBV10-1	.	TRBJ1-1	CASTQEKNTEAFF	TGCGCCAGCACCCAGGAGAAGAACACTGAAGCTTTCTTT
.	TRBV5-8	TRBD1	TRBJ2-7	CASSQTGVSYEQYF	TGTGCCAGCAGCCAGACAGGGGTCTCCTACGAGCAGTACTTC
.	TRBV27	.	TRBJ1-1	CASKYTMSTEAFF	TGTGCCAGCAAGTATACCATGTCTACTGAAGCTTTCTTT
.	TRBV10-1	.	TRBJ2-1	CASSESMGGYNEQFF	TGCGCCAGCAGTGAGTCGATGGGTGGCTACAATGAGCAGTTCTTC
.	TRBV29-1	.	TRBJ1-1	CSVEVNNTEAFF	TGCAGCGTTGAGGTAAACAACACTGAAGCTTTCTTT
few	TRBV19	TRBD1	TRBJ1-2	CASRGIDRDGYGYTF	TGTGCCAGTAGAGGGATAGACAGGGACGGCTATGGCTACACCTTC
once	TRBV2	.	TRBJ1-5	CASSVGEDQPQHF	TGTGCCAGCAGTGTGGGGGAGGATCAGCCCCAGCATTTT
few	TRBV7-9	TRBD2	TRBJ2-5	CASSFSGGAETQYF	TGTGCCAGCAGCTTTAGCGGGGGGGCGGAGACCCAGTACTTC
.	TRBV19	.	TRBJ1-6	CASMTDSDNSPLHF	TGTGCCAGTATGACGGACAGCGATAATTCACCCCTCCACTTT
once	TRBV7-8	TRBD1	TRBJ1-5	CASSMGQGNGQPQHF	TGTGCCAGCAGCATGGGACAGGGTAATGGCCAGCCCCAGCATTTT
few	TRBV5-1	TRBD1	TRBJ1-1	CASSLRTGSTEAFF	TGCGCCAGCAGCTTACGGACAGGGAGCACTGAAGCTTTCTTT
.	TRBV18	.	TRBJ1-5	CASSPNRVTNQPQHF	TGTGCCAGCTCCCCAAACCGGGTTACAAATCAGCCCCAGCATTTT
.	TRBV6-4	.	TRBJ2-6	CASSGSGAPSGANVLTF	TGTGCCAGCAGTGGATCGGGGGCCCCCTCTGGGGCCAACGTCCTGACTTTC
few	TRBV1	.	TRBJ1-1	CTSSQESSGQENWGTEAFF	TGCACCAGCAGCCAAGAAAGTTCGGGCCAGGAGAACTGGGGCACTGAAGCTTTCTTT
.	TRBV6-4	TRBD1	TRBJ1-2	CANFDWTGPYGYTF	TGTGCCAACTTTGATTGGACAGGGCCCTATGGCTACACCTTC
.	TRBV10-1	TRBD2	TRBJ2-1	CASTSGLAGGEEQFF	TGCGCCAGCACCTCCGGACTAGCGGGGGGGGAAGAGCAGTTCTTC
few	TRBV7-7	.	TRBJ2-1	CASSPNLGLTYNEQFF	TGTGCCAGCAGCCCGAACCTTGGGCTTACCTACAATGAGCAGTTCTTC
.	TRBV7-2	.	TRBJ2-3	CASSDQLFGRTDTQYF	TGTGCCAGCAGCGATCAATTGTTTGGGCGCACAGATACGCAGTATTTT
.	TRBV24-1	.	TRBJ2-5	CATSGAGQGQETQYF	TGTGCCACCAGTGGGGCGGGACAAGGTCAAGAGACCCAGTACTTC
.	TRBV27	TRBD1	TRBJ1-6	CASTQLGTGVSPLHF	TGTGCCAGCACTCAACTCGGGACAGGGGTTTCACCCCTCCACTTT
.	TRBV10-3	TRBD2	TRBJ2-7	CAISDGTSGVGPYEQYF	TGTGCCATCAGTGACGGGACTAGCGGGGTCGGGCCCTACGAGCAGTACTTC
.	TRBV5-1	TRBD1	TRBJ1-1	CASSPRGQGNTEAFF	TGCGCCAGCAGCCCGAGGGGACAGGGAAACACTGAAGCTTTCTTT
.	TRBV18	TRBD2	TRBJ2-5	CASSRGRTGQETQYF	TGTGCCAGCTCACGCGGGAGGACTGGGCAAGAGACCCAGTACTTC
.	TRBV5-1	.	TRBJ1-1	CASSLSGHTRTEAFF	TGCGCCAGCAGCTTGTCAGGACATACTCGAACTGAAGCTTTCTTT
.	TRBV7-9	.	TRBJ2-1	CASSFGDNEQFF	TGTGCCAGCAGCTTTGGGGACAATGAGCAGTTCTTC
.	TRBV25-1	TRBD2	TRBJ2-7	CASSLLGGSNEQYF	TGTGCCAGCAGCCTATTGGGCGGGAGCAACGAGCAGTACTTC
.	TRBV14	TRBD2	TRBJ2-2	CASSHFSSGSGGELFF	TGTGCCAGCAGCCATTTTTCTAGCGGGAGCGGCGGGGAGCTGTTTTTT
.	TRBV6-5	TRBD1	TRBJ1-1	CATRQGGTEAFF	TGTGCCACCCGACAGGGGGGCACTGAAGCTTTCTTT
.	TRBV6-1	.	TRBJ2-1	CASSELGQGRKQFF	TGTGCCAGCAGTGAATTGGGACAAGGACGAAAGCAGTTCTTC
once	TRBV5-6	.	TRBJ2-2	CASSLGLGTNTGELFF	TGTGCCAGCAGCTTGGGTCTAGGTACGAACACCGGGGAGCTGTTTTTT
.	TRBV18	TRBD1	TRBJ1-2	CASATGDYGYTF	TGTGCCAGCGCGACAGGGGACTATGGCTACACCTTC
few	TRBV5-6	.	TRBJ1-6	CASSSFSYNSPLHF	TGTGCCAGCAGCTCTTTCTCCTATAATTCACCCCTCCACTTT
few	TRBV9	.	TRBJ2-2	CASSDLGAGELFF	TGTGCCAGCAGCGACCTTGGGGCCGGGGAGCTGTTTTTT